The 26 T cell receptor beta chains listed next were all sequenced from one sample in a study of metastatic and nonmetastatic thyroid tumors. TCRdb recomputed clones from the PCR reads via MiXCR. The sample consists of around 26,000 clones, 20% to 25% of them appearing once. No patient had received any treatment before thyroid surgery. Sample: adjacent normal tissue. The receptors were sampled from a female donor with papillary thyroid cancer or a benign thyroid nodule (not recorded which). Some clones in this sample may be carry-over from other donors' samples.

The V gene is TRBV9, the J gene TRBJ2-7; D is tentatively TRBD1 or TRBD2 (5 bases each). Germline CDR1 and CDR2: SGDLS and YYNGEE. This CDR3 has 14 residues. Trimming removed 1 base at V and 3 bases at J, with 11 bases between. The CDR3 spells CASSVSSQGYEQYF. The CDR3 nucleotides read TGTGCCAGCAGCGTATCTAGCCAGGGCTACGAGCAGTACTTC.

This clone ranks as medium-sized. The V call is TRBV27, the J call TRBJ2-2, with no clear D. In germline, CDR1 is MNHEY, CDR2 SMNVEV (reference sequence). Trimming took off 3 bases at V and 2 bases at J, with 10 bases between the two ends. CDR3 size: 15 residues. DNA for the CDR3: TGTGCCAGCAGTTTTCTCCCAGTTAACACCGGGGAGCTGTTTTTT. Amino acid sequence: CASSFLPVNTGELFF.

CDR3 sequence (DNA): TGTGCCACCAGCAAGTCATTGGGCTACACCTTC. As protein: CATSKSLGYTF. The chain recombines TRBV15 with TRBJ1-2; no reliable D call. Trimming took off 4 bases at V and 8 bases at J, with 8 bases between the two ends. There are 11 residues in the CDR3. The germline CDR1 and CDR2 sequences are LNHNV and YYDKDF (reference sequence).

This clone occurred many times. The chain combines TRBV6-1 with TRBJ2-1, with no clear D. The CDR3 is 12 residues long. In germline, CDR1 is MNHNS, CDR2 SASEGT. Trimming pared 8 bases from V and 8 bases from J, leaving 13 bases between. CDR3 loop: CASSDGGHEQFF. CDR3 DNA sequence: TGTGCCAGCTCCGACGGCGGCCATGAGCAGTTCTTC.

There are many counts of this clone. This could be a read error, since a much larger clone is one nucleotide away. The chain combines TRBV2 with TRBJ2-5; tentative D call: TRBD2 (7 bases). Germline lookup yields CDR1 SNHLY and CDR2 FYNNEI. This CDR3 has 14 residues. This CDR3 reads CACSDGGGGKTQYF. For the CDR3, the DNA is TGTGCCTGCAGTGATGGGGGGGGCGGGAAGACCCAGTACTTC.

This clone came up many times. This chain links TRBV5-1 with TRBJ2-7, with 15 bases identical to TRBD2. The germline V gene has CDR1 SGHRS and CDR2 YFSETQ. Germline trimming cut 0 bases from V and 2 bases from J; bases unmatched to any gene: 0. The CDR3 consists of 16 residues. Here the CDR3 reads CASSLGTSGRAYEQYF. The CDR3, as DNA: TGCGCCAGCAGCTTGGGGACTAGCGGGAGGGCCTACGAGCAGTACTTC.

With regard to this clone: This could be a read error, since a much larger clone is one nucleotide away. The chain carries TRBV3-1 and TRBJ2-3; D might be TRBD2 (5 bases). This CDR3 has 14 amino acids. V was clipped by 8 bases and J by 1 base, with 13 bases between them. Germline V gene sequence: CDR1 LGHDT, CDR2 YNNKEL (reference sequence). This CDR3 is CASRPGVGTDTQYF. CDR3 DNA sequence: TGTGCCAGCCGCCCCGGGGTCGGCACAGATACGCAGTATTTT.

This chain joins TRBV20-1 and TRBJ2-5; D perhaps matches TRBD2 (6 bases). Judging by the DNA end, TRBJ2-4 fits better; the J call may be wrong. The CDR3 totals 15 residues. The germline gives CDR1 DFQATT, CDR2 SNEGSKA (reference sequence). The CDR3 nucleotides are TGCAGTGCTCCCCCTCGGACTCCTAGGAGGGACATTCAGTACTTC. Translation gives CSAPPRTPRRDIQYF.

Sample share makes this clone medium-sized. This chain uses TRBV7-2 with TRBJ2-7, with a possible D match to TRBD1 (6 bases). CDR3 length equals 14 residues. Trimming took off 5 bases at V and 0 bases at J, with 11 bases between the two ends. Germline-derived CDR1 and CDR2 are SGHTA and FQGNSA. In DNA, the CDR3 is TGTGCCAGCAGCCTGACAGGACTCTCCTACGAGCAGTACTTC. Translated: CASSLTGLSYEQYF.

This clone was recorded many times. The chain carries TRBV11-2 and TRBJ2-3, with TRBD2 matching 12 bases. The length of the CDR3 is 16 residues. Germline V gene sequence: CDR1 SGHAT, CDR2 FQNNGV. With V trimmed by 5 bases and J by 2 bases, 5 bases remained unmatched. CDR3 in amino acids: CASSPLAGGTTDTQYF. In DNA form, the CDR3 reads TGTGCCAGCAGCCCACTAGCGGGAGGTACCACAGATACGCAGTATTTT. The whole variable domain, filled in from reference TRBV11-2 and TRBJ2-3, reads EAGVAQSPRYKIIEKRQSVAFWCNPISGHATLYWYQQILGQGPKLLIQFQNNGVVDDSQLPKDRFSAERLKGVDSTLKIQPAKLEDSAVYLCASSPLAGGTTDTQYFGPGTRLTVL.

Worth noting for this clone: A single base separates this from a much larger clone, so it may be a read error. Without the conserved terminal phenylalanine or tryptophan, this CDR3 likely stems from a read error. The J gene is TRBJ2-2, the V gene TRBV6-2 or TRBV6-3; the D gene is possibly TRBD1 (6 bases). CDR1 and CDR2 (germline): MNHEY, SVGEGT. The CDR3 spans 16 residues. The V end was cut by 6 bases, the J end by 7 bases, with 21 bases between. The chain's CDR3 is CASSRHDIQGSGELFL. The CDR3 nucleotides are TGTGCCAGCAGCCGACACGATATACAGGGAAGCGGGGAGCTGTTTCTT.

This clone was observed at least ten times. The chain links TRBV6-4 to TRBJ2-1; 8 bases align to TRBD2. This CDR3 is built from 19 residues. V gave up 5 bases and J gave up 0 bases; unmatched junction bases: 15. CDR1 MRHNA and CDR2 SNTAGT come from the germline V gene. CDR3 in amino acids: CASSRVAGGSPSSYNEQFF. The CDR3 DNA is TGTGCCAGCAGTAGGGTGGCGGGAGGATCCCCGAGCTCCTACAATGAGCAGTTCTTC.

This clone appeared many times. The V and J genes are TRBV5-4 and TRBJ2-3, with 9 bases aligning to TRBD2. After removal of 3 bases from V and 0 bases from J, the junction contained 2 bases not matched to a gene. CDR1 SGHNT and CDR2 YYREEE come from the germline V gene (reference sequence). The CDR3 loop spans 15 amino acids. The CDR3 DNA reads as TGTGCCAGCAGCTCAAGCGGGAGGAGCACAGATACGCAGTATTTT. Protein product: CASSSSGRSTDTQYF.

A word on this clone: Within the sample, other DNA sequences also encode this same CDR3. This chain uses TRBV11-2 with TRBJ1-6; D is perhaps TRBD1 (5 bases). Trimming pared 0 bases from V and 7 bases from J, leaving 10 bases between. The germline CDR1 and CDR2 sequences are SGHAT and FQNNGV. The CDR3 is 15 amino acids. The CDR3 DNA sequence: TGTGCCAGCAGCTTAGAATCAGGGTCCAATTCACCCCTCCACTTT. Translation: CASSLESGSNSPLHF.

This chain links TRBV5-6 with TRBJ1-6; D remains ambiguous. V was shortened by 4 bases and J by 9 bases, with 14 bases between the two germline ends. Germline V gene data show CDR1 as SGHDT and CDR2 as YYEEEE. The CDR3 extends over 14 amino acids. CDR3 residues: CASSREEPGSPLHF. The CDR3 DNA sequence: TGTGCCAGCAGCAGGGAGGAACCGGGTTCACCCCTCCACTTT.

The rearrangement links TRBV11-2 to TRBJ2-3, with D perhaps given as TRBD1 or TRBD2 (5 bases each). V dropped 6 bases and J dropped 3 bases, with 16 bases sitting between them. CDR1 SGHAT and CDR2 FQNNGV come from the germline V gene. The CDR3 runs 15 residues. CDR3 loop: CASSFSGEGTDTQYF. The CDR3 nucleotides are TGTGCCAGCAGTTTTTCAGGAGAGGGGACAGATACGCAGTATTTT.

This clone was recorded many times. This sequence joins TRBV11-3 and TRBJ2-4; no clear D. CDR3 length equals 17 residues. V was trimmed by 0 bases and J by 0 bases, leaving 12 bases between them. Per the germline V gene, CDR1 is SGHNT and CDR2 is YENEEA. The CDR3 nucleotides are TGTGCCAGCAGCTTAGATCCCCCCACGGGAGCCAAAAACATTCAGTACTTC. Translating it yields CASSLDPPTGAKNIQYF.

This clone was detected a few times. The chain is built from TRBV10-1 and TRBJ2-6, with 7 nucleotides matching TRBD1. V lost 2 bases and J lost 1; bases outside the gene matches: 8. This CDR3 comprises 18 residues. Germline CDR1 WNHNN, CDR2 SYGVQD (reference sequence). The CDR3 region has the DNA TGCGCCAGCAGTGAGGTGACAGGGTGCGAATCTGGGGCCAACGTCCTGACTTTC. It specifies CASSEVTGCESGANVLTF.

The rearrangement uses TRBV20-1 and TRBJ1-1; 7 bases are a match to TRBD1. This CDR3 is built from 13 residues. With 6 bases clipped from V and 4 bases from J, the junction kept 8 bases outside the gene matches. Germline CDR1 is DFQATT and CDR2 is SNEGSKA (reference sequence). As DNA, the CDR3 is TGCAGTGCCCTGCACGAGGGGGCCACTGAAGCTTTCTTT. This gives the protein CSALHEGATEAFF.

In its sample, this clone ranks as medium-sized (0.01 to 0.1%). The rearrangement uses TRBV19 and TRBJ2-1; D may match TRBD1 or TRBD2 (5 bases each). In germline, CDR1 is LNHDA, CDR2 SQIVND (reference sequence). The V end was cut by 6 bases, the J end by 6 bases, with 9 bases between. The CDR3 length is 12 residues. The CDR3 region has the DNA TGTGCCAGTAGCGGGACCGCCAATGAGCAGTTCTTC. Its translation: CASSGTANEQFF.

By its share, this clone is medium-sized. This chain connects TRBV7-2 to TRBJ2-7; a possible D gene is TRBD2 (5 bases). Germline loops: CDR1 SGHTA, CDR2 FQGNSA. The CDR3 runs to 14 residues. Trimming pared 4 bases from V and 3 bases from J, leaving 13 bases between. In nucleotides, the CDR3 is TGTGCCAGCAGCTCCCGGACTGGATTCTACGAGCAGTACTTC. This codes for CASSSRTGFYEQYF.

In this sample, this clone turned up many times. Other DNA sequences in the sample encode the same CDR3. The genes are TRBV30 and TRBJ2-7; TRBD2 might be the D (5 bases). The CDR3 consists of 12 residues. Trimming removed 7 bases at V and 2 bases at J, with 12 bases between. Germline V lookup: CDR1 GTSNPN, CDR2 SVGIG (reference sequence). CDR3 protein: CAYAPGTYEQYF. CDR3 nucleotide sequence: TGTGCCTACGCTCCGGGGACCTACGAGCAGTACTTC.

As concerns this clone: Sequence at one end of the junction differs from germline and may be a read error. J is TRBJ2-1 and V is TRBV11-2; a weak D match, TRBD1 (5 bases). Germline-derived CDR1 and CDR2 are SGHAT and FQNNGV. There are 15 residues in the CDR3. This CDR3 is CASSPRASSYNDQFF. As DNA, the CDR3 is TGTGCCAGCAGCCCCAGGGCGAGCTCCTACAATGATCAGTTCTTC. The whole variable domain, filled in from reference TRBV11-2 and TRBJ2-1, reads EAGVAQSPRYKIIEKRQSVAFWCNPISGHATLYWYQQILGQGPKLLIQFQNNGVVDDSQLPKDRFSAERLKGVDSTLKIQPAKLEDSAVYLCASSPRASSYNDQFFGPGTRLTVL.

This clone has a handful of counts. J is TRBJ1-2 and V is TRBV12-3 or TRBV12-4; the match to TRBD1 covers 7 bases. The V and J ends lost 11 bases and 8 bases, in that order; junction bases with no gene match: 20. The CDR3 totals 15 residues. CDR3 DNA: TGTGCCGACAGGGCCTTGACAGGTGGCGCTGAGGGCTACACCTTC. This sequence encodes CADRALTGGAEGYTF.

The V gene is TRBV12-3 or TRBV12-4, the J gene TRBJ2-1; TRBD1 matches at 8 bases. The CDR3 runs 15 residues. The V gene end was trimmed by 6 bases and the J gene end by 4 bases; junction bases not matched to a gene: 8. CDR3 nucleotides: TGTGCCAGCAGCCGGGACAGGTCCACTTACAATGAGCAGTTCTTC. Its protein is CASSRDRSTYNEQFF.

In this sample, this clone turned up many times. The chain joins TRBV10-3 to TRBJ2-1; 8 nucleotides line up with TRBD2. Germline CDR1 reads ENHRY; CDR2 reads SYGVKD. V trimming: 4 bases; J trimming: 6 bases; junction bases outside the gene matches: 14. The CDR3 runs 17 residues. The CDR3 here is CAISAGGGGKRVNEQFF. The DNA for the CDR3 is TGTGCCATCAGTGCCGGGGGGGGGGGGAAAAGAGTCAATGAGCAGTTCTTC.